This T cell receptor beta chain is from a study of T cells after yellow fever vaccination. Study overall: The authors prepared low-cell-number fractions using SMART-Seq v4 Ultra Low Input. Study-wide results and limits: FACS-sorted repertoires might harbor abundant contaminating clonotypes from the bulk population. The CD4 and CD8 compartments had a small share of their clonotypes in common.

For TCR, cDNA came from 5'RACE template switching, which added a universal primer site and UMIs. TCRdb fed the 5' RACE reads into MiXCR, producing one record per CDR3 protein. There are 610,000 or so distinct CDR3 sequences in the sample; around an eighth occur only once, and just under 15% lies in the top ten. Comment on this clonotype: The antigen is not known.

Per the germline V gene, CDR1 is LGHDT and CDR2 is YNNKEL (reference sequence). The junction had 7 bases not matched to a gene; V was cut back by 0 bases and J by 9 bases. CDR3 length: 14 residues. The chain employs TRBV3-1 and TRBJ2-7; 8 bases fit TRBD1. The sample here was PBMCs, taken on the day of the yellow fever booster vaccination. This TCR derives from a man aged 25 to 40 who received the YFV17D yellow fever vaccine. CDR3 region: CASSQDPGGTTQYF. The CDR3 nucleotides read TGTGCCAGCAGCCAAGACCCAGGGGGCACAACGCAGTACTTC.